The TCR beta chain described here comes from a study of T-cell memory formation after mild COVID-19. In TCRdb, the 5' RACE reads were re-called with MiXCR into one record per CDR3 protein. This table has fewer than 500,000 distinct CDR3 sequences, roughly 25% appearing once. The ends were cut back, 8 bases at V and 3 bases at J, with 8 bases in the middle. Germline values: CDR1 MGHDK, CDR2 SYGVNS. The CDR3 runs to 11 residues. The clonotype comes from an adult woman who had mild COVID-19 (a few samples of this study predate the infection). Cell type and time point are not known. J is TRBJ2-7 and V is TRBV25-1; D is unclear. The sequencing sample was made of PBMCs or a T cell subset sorted from them (not recorded which). CDR3: CASVSVYEQYF. Here the CDR3 DNA reads TGTGCCAGCGTCAGTGTCTACGAGCAGTACTTC.